The 21 T cell receptor beta chains reported below all come from one sample, sequenced in a study of blood T cells in healthy people across ages. Through a sample-barcoded 5' primer and a J-beta primer mix, a second PCR was run for 7 to 11 cycles. TCRdb passed the 5' RACE reads through MiXCR, listing each CDR3 protein once. This sample has over 600,000 distinct CDR3 sequences, with about 45% found just once. The sample was blood. The receptor source for this set is an elderly man in good health.

The chain joins TRBV28 to TRBJ2-7, with D possibly being TRBD1 (6 bases). The V end was cut by 10 bases, the J end by 6 bases, with 22 bases between. Per germline, CDR1 MDHEN and CDR2 SYDVKM. The length of the CDR3 is 14 residues. The DNA for the CDR3 is TGTGCCACCTCCCAGGGGTTGGTTTTTTCCGAGCAGTACTTC. Translated: CATSQGLVFSEQYF.

With regard to this clonotype: The junction shows a germline mismatch at one end, possibly a read error. The chain has TRBV4-2 and TRBJ2-1; D is possibly TRBD2 (5 bases). Per germline, CDR1 LGHNA and CDR2 YNFKEQ. There are 15 residues in the CDR3. For the CDR3, the DNA is TGTGCCAGCAGCCAACCCCAGGACTCCTACGATGAGCAGTTCTTC. This gives the protein CASSQPQDSYDEQFF.

This clonotype appeared a few times. Here the CDR3 reads CASADGGTGLFF. As DNA, the CDR3 is TGTGCCAGCGCCGACGGAGGGACAGGGTTGTTCTTC. V and J are TRBV7-2 and TRBJ2-1, with 9 bases matching TRBD1. The CDR3 contains 12 residues. Germline-derived CDR1 and CDR2 are SGHTA and FQGNSA. With 8 bases clipped from V and 15 bases from J, the junction kept 11 bases outside the gene matches.

This clonotype was observed at least ten times. This sequence joins TRBV4-3 and TRBJ1-2; 8 bases are shared with TRBD1. Germline V gives CDR1 LGHNA, CDR2 YSLEER. The CDR3 spans 13 residues. V was pared by 8 bases and J by 8 bases, with 10 bases of the junction left unmatched. The CDR3 reads CASALDRAYGYTF. As DNA, the CDR3 is TGCGCCAGCGCCCTGGACAGGGCGTACGGCTACACCTTC.

This clonotype was seen a handful of times. This chain uses TRBV7-9 with TRBJ1-1; D uncertain. The CDR3 has 14 amino acids. Germline values: CDR1 SEHNR, CDR2 FQNEAQ (reference sequence). V lost 5 bases, J lost 7 bases, and 17 bases lay in between. CDR3 amino acids: CASSPIRTSFEAFF. In nucleotides, the CDR3 is TGTGCCAGCAGCCCCATAAGGACCTCCTTTGAAGCTTTCTTT.

This clonotype appeared a single time. The DNA of the CDR3 is TGTGCCAGCAGCTTAGATCGGTCGGTTGGCTACACCTTC. The encoded protein is CASSLDRSVGYTF. The chain couples TRBV11-2 to TRBJ1-2; D is ambiguous. The germline V and J ends were trimmed by 0 bases and 7 bases, with 9 bases remaining between them. CDR1 is SGHAT, CDR2 FQNNGV, per germline. This CDR3 spans 13 amino acids.

This clonotype came up many times. The rearrangement links TRBV20-1 to TRBJ2-1, with D possibly being TRBD1 (5 bases). Germline-derived CDR1 and CDR2 are DFQATT and SNEGSKA (reference sequence). V was clipped by 3 bases and J by 3 bases, with 18 bases between them. This CDR3 has 16 amino acids. DNA of the CDR3: TGCAGTGCTAGGACGATGACTGGGGCTAGCTACAATGAGCAGTTCTTC. This codes for CSARTMTGASYNEQFF.

As regards this clonotype: A read error is possible here, since a much larger clone lies one base away. This chain connects TRBV6-5 to TRBJ2-7; D not resolved. Germline CDR1 MNHEY, CDR2 SVGAGI. The CDR3 runs to 11 residues. CDR3: CAGSFAYEQYF. In nucleotides, the CDR3 is TGTGCCGGCAGTTTCGCCTACGAGCAGTACTTC.

The table lists this clonotype with a few counts. The CDR3 DNA sequence: TGCGCCAGCAGCTTGGGTCGGGACAGGGCGTTCTTC. Translated: CASSLGRDRAFF. The V call is TRBV5-1, the J call TRBJ2-1; 9 nucleotides line up with TRBD1. After removal of 0 bases from V and 15 bases from J, the junction contained 4 bases not matched to a gene. CDR1 and CDR2 (germline): SGHRS, YFSETQ. The CDR3 is 12 amino acids.

This chain uses TRBV4-3 with TRBJ2-4, with D hard to call. Germline loops: CDR1 LGHNA, CDR2 YSLEER. V was trimmed by 4 bases and J by 0 bases, leaving 7 bases between them. The CDR3 sequence is 14 residues long. CDR3 in amino acids: CASSRAIAKNIQYF. In DNA, the CDR3 is TGCGCCAGCAGCCGGGCTATAGCCAAAAACATTCAGTACTTC.

As concerns this clonotype: Being one base from a much bigger clone, this may be a read error. This chain joins TRBV12-3 or TRBV12-4 and TRBJ2-3; possible D gene TRBD2, 5 bases. This CDR3 is built from 12 residues. The CDR3 region has the DNA TGTGCCATCAGTTCTCCCTCGGGGACGCAGTATTTT. Amino acids: CAISSPSGTQYF.

The rearrangement uses TRBV6-5 and TRBJ2-7; 7 positions match TRBD1. Germline V gene data show CDR1 as MNHEY and CDR2 as SVGAGI. J gave up 7 bases and V 6 bases, and 9 bases lay outside the gene matches. This CDR3 has 13 residues. CDR3 nucleotides: TGTGCCAGCAGACAAGGACAGGCGGGTGAGCAGTACTTC. Protein product: CASRQGQAGEQYF.

This clonotype was found many times. V usage is TRBV5-1 and J usage is TRBJ2-3; 10 nucleotides agree with TRBD2. The CDR3 sequence is 16 residues long. Germline assignment: CDR1 SGHRS and CDR2 YFSETQ. J was trimmed by 4 bases and V by 6 bases; bases with no gene match: 11. The CDR3 DNA reads TGCGCCAGCACCTACCTAACCAGCGGGAGGGCAGATACGCAGTATTTT. Its protein is CASTYLTSGRADTQYF.

This rearrangement joins TRBV6-6 to TRBJ1-5; 7 bases are a match to TRBD1. Germline lookup yields CDR1 MNHNY and CDR2 SVGAGI (reference sequence). This CDR3 is built from 16 residues. J was trimmed by 7 bases and V by 6 bases; bases with no gene match: 15. The CDR3 DNA reads TGTGCCAGCAGCCACAATATTACAGGGGCACGGCAGCCCCAGCATTTT. Its protein is CASSHNITGARQPQHF.

This clonotype was seen more than once but under ten times. The V gene is TRBV7-2, the J gene TRBJ2-7; 7 nucleotides line up with TRBD1. This CDR3 comprises 14 residues. Germline CDR1 SGHTA, CDR2 FQGNSA. With V trimmed by 5 bases and J by 6 bases, 10 bases remained unmatched. CDR3 protein: CASSLDRTGVEQYF. The DNA of the CDR3 is TGTGCCAGCAGCCTCGACCGGACAGGCGTCGAGCAGTACTTC. Based on the CDR3 plus reference TRBV7-2 and TRBJ2-7, the full variable domain is GAGVSQSPSNKVTEKGKDVELRCDPISGHTALYWYRQSLGQGLEFLIYFQGNSAPDKSGLPSDRFSAERTGGSVSTLTIQRTQQEDSAVYLCASSLDRTGVEQYFGPGTRLTVT.

This clonotype was observed once. V and J are TRBV24-1 and TRBJ2-1; 7 bases map to TRBD1. Germline CDR1 reads KGHDR; CDR2 reads SFDVKD. The CDR3 runs 15 residues. V lost 6 bases to trimming and J lost 5 bases; unmatched junction nucleotides: 9. The CDR3 loop reads CATSPPGQRDNEQFF. CDR3 DNA: TGTGCCACCAGTCCTCCGGGACAGAGGGACAATGAGCAGTTCTTC.

This clonotype occurred once. The chain has TRBV5-1 and TRBJ2-5, with 8 positions matching TRBD2. The length of the CDR3 is 16 residues. V lost 4 bases, J lost 11 bases, and 19 bases stayed unmatched. CDR1 and CDR2 (germline): SGHRS, YFSETQ. The CDR3 sequence: CASSPTGTRGYNEQYF. CDR3 DNA: TGCGCCAGCAGCCCCACCGGGACTAGAGGTTACAATGAGCAGTACTTC. The complete variable domain, with remaining parts taken from reference TRBV5-1 and TRBJ2-5, reads KAGVTQTPRYLIKTRGQQVTLSCSPISGHRSVSWYQQTPGQGLQFLFEYFSETQRNKGNFPGRFSGRQFSNSRSEMNVSTLELGDSALYLCASSPTGTRGYNEQYFGPGTRLLVL.

In its sample, this clonotype was seen a few times. DNA for the CDR3: TGCGCCAGCAGCCAAGATTCGACAGGGAAAGAGACCCAGTACTTC. Translation: CASSQDSTGKETQYF. The genes are TRBV4-3 and TRBJ2-7, with TRBD1 matching 7 bases. The J call may be wrong; the DNA end is better matched by TRBJ2-5. The germline CDR1 and CDR2 sequences are LGHNA and YSLEER. The CDR3 totals 15 residues.

This chain connects TRBV20-1 to TRBJ2-5; 8 positions match TRBD2. CDR3 size: 12 residues. CDR1 is DFQATT, CDR2 SNEGSKA, per germline (reference sequence). Trimming cost V 6 bases and J 3 bases; bases outside gene matches: 3. The CDR3 loop is CSAPRGEETQYF. Written as DNA, the CDR3 is TGCAGTGCCCCGCGGGGGGAAGAGACCCAGTACTTC.

The chain combines TRBV5-1 with TRBJ2-5; tentative D call: TRBD1 (7 bases). The J call is doubtful: the DNA matches TRBJ2-7 better. The CDR3 contains 14 residues. Germline V gene sequence: CDR1 SGHRS, CDR2 YFSETQ. CDR3 amino acids: CASSPAGQYYEQYF. The CDR3 DNA is TGCGCCAGCAGCCCTGCGGGACAGTACTACGAGCAGTACTTC.

This clonotype was observed many times. The chain uses TRBV20-1 and TRBJ2-5, with 9 bases identical to TRBD2. TRBJ2-7 matches the DNA end more closely, so the J call is doubtful. Germline CDR1 is DFQATT and CDR2 is SNEGSKA (reference sequence). The CDR3 has 15 residues. The CDR3 DNA sequence: TGCAGTGCTACCCCGACTAGCGGAGCGAGGTCCGAGCAGTACTTC. Its translation is CSATPTSGARSEQYF.